One and the same sample provided the 19 T cell receptor beta chains below, sequenced in a study of T cell repertoires in cytomegalovirus infection. These receptors lack a known antigen. TCRdb passed the reads through MiXCR, listing each CDR3 protein once. The sample has around 500,000 distinct CDR3 sequences; roughly 42% are singletons. The material sequenced was cultured PBMCs, taken from culture after CMV antigen stimulation. The receptor set was obtained from a human donor in good health (CMV status not recorded). Some clones in this sample may be carry-over from other donors' samples.

The rearrangement uses TRBV6-2 or TRBV6-3 and TRBJ2-5, with D tentatively TRBD2 (5 bases). There are 13 residues in the CDR3. Trimming took off 5 bases at V and 4 bases at J, with 11 bases between the two ends. The germline V gene has CDR1 MNHEY and CDR2 SVGEGT. The CDR3 nucleotides read TGTGCCAGCAGTGGACTTTCCGGAGAGACCCAGTACTTC. Its protein is CASSGLSGETQYF.

This clonotype was detected a few times. The rearrangement links TRBV4-1 to TRBJ2-2; TRBD2 matches 16 bases. The junction had 8 bases not matched to a gene; V was cut back by 2 bases and J by 5 bases. The CDR3 is made up of 19 amino acids. CDR1 and CDR2 (germline): MGHRA, YSYEKL. This CDR3 reads CASSQPGLAGGRRTGELFF. The DNA for the CDR3 is TGCGCCAGCAGCCAACCGGGACTAGCGGGAGGGCGTCGAACCGGGGAGCTGTTTTTT.

This clonotype was seen a few times. The V call is TRBV12-3 or TRBV12-4, the J call TRBJ2-1, with a weak D call TRBD2 (5 bases). The CDR3 runs to 14 residues. Trimming removed 7 bases at V and 6 bases at J, with 16 bases between. This CDR3 is CASTRDYSANEQFF. CDR3 nucleotide sequence: TGTGCCAGCACCCGAGACTACAGCGCCAATGAGCAGTTCTTC.

The chain is built from TRBV7-2 and TRBJ2-5; D is unclear. Trimming removed 5 bases from V and 5 bases from J, with 18 bases in between. The CDR3 totals 15 residues. CDR1 is SGHTA and CDR2 is FQGNSA in the germline V gene. Here the CDR3 reads CASSLGRAVPETQYF. The CDR3 DNA reads as TGTGCCAGCAGCCTAGGCAGAGCTGTCCCCGAGACCCAGTACTTC.

The V and J genes are TRBV28 and TRBJ2-1; 11 nucleotides match TRBD1. The germline V gene has CDR1 MDHEN and CDR2 SYDVKM. V dropped 1 base and J dropped 3; count of bases not matched to a gene: 2. This CDR3 is 16 amino acids long. CDR3 bases: TGTGCCAGCAGTTTATCCGGGACAGGGGGCTACAATGAGCAGTTCTTC. Translation: CASSLSGTGGYNEQFF.

V gene TRBV15 combines with J gene TRBJ2-2; tentatively, D is TRBD1 (5 bases). Trimming pared 0 bases from V and 4 bases from J, leaving 9 bases between. The CDR3 totals 15 residues. Germline CDR1 LNHNV, CDR2 YYDKDF (reference sequence). The CDR3 coding sequence is TGTGCCACCAGCAGAGAATCCAGGGCCACCGGGGAGCTGTTTTTT. It yields the protein CATSRESRATGELFF.

In DNA, the CDR3 is TGCGCCAGCAGCCAAGAAGGCGCAGGGAACTATGGCTACACCTTC. This sequence encodes CASSQEGAGNYGYTF. The V call is TRBV4-3, the J call TRBJ1-2, with D possibly being TRBD1 (5 bases). V lost 0 bases to trimming and J lost 2 bases, with 10 bases between them. Germline values: CDR1 LGHNA, CDR2 YSLEER. This CDR3 spans 15 amino acids.

The J gene is TRBJ2-3, the V gene TRBV6-1; D may be TRBD1 or TRBD2 (6 bases each). Germline CDR1 MNHNS, CDR2 SASEGT. This CDR3 contains 14 residues. V was cut by 5 bases and J by 4 bases, with 13 bases left in between. The CDR3 sequence is CASSTTGTPDTQYF. The CDR3 coding sequence is TGTGCCAGCAGTACAACAGGGACTCCAGATACGCAGTATTTT.

This rearrangement joins TRBV11-2 to TRBJ2-1, with D maybe TRBD2 (5 bases). The CDR3 sequence is 14 residues long. Trimming stripped 2 bases from V and 4 bases from J, with 9 bases between. CDR1 and CDR2 from the germline V gene are SGHAT and FQNNGV. The CDR3 sequence is CASSLSLGYNEQFF. CDR3 coding DNA: TGTGCCAGCAGCTTATCACTAGGGTACAATGAGCAGTTCTTC. Filled out from reference TRBV11-2 and TRBJ2-1, the complete variable domain reads EAGVAQSPRYKIIEKRQSVAFWCNPISGHATLYWYQQILGQGPKLLIQFQNNGVVDDSQLPKDRFSAERLKGVDSTLKIQPAKLEDSAVYLCASSLSLGYNEQFFGPGTRLTVL.

The J gene is TRBJ2-3, the V gene TRBV6-6, with 8 bases lining up with TRBD1. With 6 bases clipped from V and 1 base from J, the junction kept 3 bases outside the gene matches. The CDR3 extends over 14 amino acids. CDR1 MNHNY and CDR2 SVGAGI come from the germline V gene (reference sequence). The CDR3 DNA reads TGTGCCAGCAGGTCGACAGGGGGCACAGATACGCAGTATTTT. Translating it yields CASRSTGGTDTQYF.

This clonotype was seen a handful of times. The DNA of the CDR3 is TGTGCCAGCAGCACGGGTCTCGAGGACACTGAAGCTTTCTTT. Its protein is CASSTGLEDTEAFF. This chain connects TRBV7-7 to TRBJ1-1, with unresolved D. The CDR3 is 14 amino acids. The V end was cut by 5 bases, the J end by 3 bases, with 13 bases between. Germline CDR1 is SSHAT and CDR2 is FNYEAQ (reference sequence).

Only a few counts were recorded for this clonotype. This chain links TRBV9 with TRBJ2-1; 8 bases line up with TRBD2. This CDR3 comprises 16 residues. The V and J ends lost 3 bases and 3 bases, in that order; junction bases with no gene match: 8. CDR1 is SGDLS, CDR2 YYNGEE, per germline. CDR3 nucleotides: TGTGCCAGCAGCGCCGGCCGGGAGGGCATCTACAATGAGCAGTTCTTC. It codes for CASSAGREGIYNEQFF.

This clonotype turned up a few times. V and J are TRBV28 and TRBJ1-5; unclear D gene. Between the trimmed V and J ends, which lost 10 bases and 0 bases, there was a span of 28 bases. CDR1 and CDR2 (germline): MDHEN, SYDVKM. The length of the CDR3 is 19 residues. In nucleotides, the CDR3 is TGTGCCACCACATCGAGGCAGCCAGAAAGGATTTATAGCAATCAGCCCCAGCATTTT. Encoded protein: CATTSRQPERIYSNQPQHF.

The J gene is TRBJ1-1, the V gene TRBV7-9; 12 bases align to TRBD1. There are 16 residues in the CDR3. The trim removed 5 bases at V and 3 bases at J, leaving 7 bases unmatched. Germline assignment: CDR1 SEHNR and CDR2 FQNEAQ (reference sequence). The CDR3 sequence: CASSRGQGAFDTEAFF. Here the CDR3 DNA reads TGTGCCAGCAGCCGGGGACAGGGGGCTTTTGACACTGAAGCTTTCTTT.

This sequence joins TRBV12-3 or TRBV12-4 and TRBJ2-4; TRBD1 matches 8 bases. The CDR3 loop spans 11 amino acids. V shed 9 bases and J 6 bases; nucleotides not matched to a gene: 1. This CDR3 is CASTGGNIQYF. DNA for the CDR3: TGTGCCAGTACAGGGGGAAACATTCAGTACTTC.

Comment on this clonotype: A read error may explain this, as a much larger clone is one base away. The conserved final phenylalanine or tryptophan is absent from the CDR3, which likely points to a read error. This chain uses TRBV7-2 with TRBJ2-1; 7 bases are shared with TRBD2. This CDR3 is built from 11 residues. V was pared by 5 bases and J by 8 bases, with 0 bases of the junction left unmatched. Germline V CDR1 and CDR2: SGHTA, FQGNSA. The CDR3 protein is CASSRGDEQFV. The CDR3 DNA follows: TGTGCCAGCAGCCGGGGGGATGAGCAGTTCGTC.

This clonotype has ten or more counts. The chain recombines TRBV7-2 with TRBJ2-7; unclear D gene. The germline gives CDR1 SGHTA, CDR2 FQGNSA. The CDR3 totals 14 residues. V lost 4 bases to trimming and J lost 3 bases, with 13 bases between them. CDR3 in DNA: TGTGCCAGCAGCTCCCCGGCTCTCCTCTACGAGCAGTACTTC. Translation gives CASSSPALLYEQYF.

This chain links TRBV6-2 or TRBV6-3 with TRBJ1-5; the D is unclear. V gave up 8 bases and J gave up 2 bases, with 13 bases separating them. This CDR3 comprises 14 residues. Germline CDR1 is MNHEY and CDR2 is SVGEGT. CDR3 bases: TGTGCCAGCGGGGAGCGGAGGGGCAATCAGCCCCAGCATTTT. Its translation: CASGERRGNQPQHF.

CDR3 loop: CASSQDPGDSSNEKLFF. DNA of the CDR3: TGTGCCAGCAGCCAAGATCCCGGGGATTCTTCTAATGAAAAACTGTTTTTT. This chain uses TRBV4-2 with TRBJ1-4; D not certain. V was shortened by 0 bases and J by 3 bases, with 14 bases between the two germline ends. The length of the CDR3 is 17 residues. Germline CDR1 and CDR2: LGHNA and YNFKEQ.